This T cell receptor beta chain was sequenced in a study of blood T cells in healthy people across ages. This clonotype has a handful of counts. The CDR3 spans 15 residues. The germline V and J ends were trimmed by 2 bases and 7 bases, with 17 bases remaining between them. Germline-derived CDR1 and CDR2 are SNHLY and FYNNEI. With a J-beta primer mix and a sample-barcoded 5' primer, a second PCR ran roughly 6 to 11 cycles. MiXCR, applied by TCRdb to the 5' RACE reads, yields one record per CDR3 protein. The data show 1.5 million to 2 million distinct CDR3 sequences, with about 28% seen just once and roughly 8% held by the top ten. No fewer than 7 million PBMCs went into each sample.

The chain uses TRBV2 and TRBJ1-1, with TRBD1 as a possible D gene (5 bases). The source of this sequence is a woman aged 25 to 39 in good health. The specimen sequenced was blood. In DNA, the CDR3 is TGTGCCAGCAGTGAACTTGGAGTGAGGGGATTTGAAGCTTTCTTT. It translates to CASSELGVRGFEAFF.